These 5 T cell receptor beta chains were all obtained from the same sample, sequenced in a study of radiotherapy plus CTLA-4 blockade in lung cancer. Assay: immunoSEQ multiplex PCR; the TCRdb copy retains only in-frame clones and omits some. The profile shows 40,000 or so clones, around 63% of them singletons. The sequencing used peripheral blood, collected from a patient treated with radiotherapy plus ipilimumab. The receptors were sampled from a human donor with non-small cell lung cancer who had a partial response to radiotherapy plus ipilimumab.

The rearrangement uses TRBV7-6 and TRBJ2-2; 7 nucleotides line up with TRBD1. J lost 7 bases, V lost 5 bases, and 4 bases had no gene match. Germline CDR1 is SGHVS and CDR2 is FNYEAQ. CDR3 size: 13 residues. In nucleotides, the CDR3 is TGTGCCAGCAGCCTAACAGGGGTCGGGGAGCTGTTTTTT. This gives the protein CASSLTGVGELFF.

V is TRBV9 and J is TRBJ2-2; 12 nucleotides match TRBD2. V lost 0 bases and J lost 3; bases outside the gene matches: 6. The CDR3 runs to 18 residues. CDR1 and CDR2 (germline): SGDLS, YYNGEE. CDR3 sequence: CASSVATPSGRDTGELFF. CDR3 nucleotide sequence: TGTGCCAGCAGCGTAGCTACCCCTAGCGGGAGGGACACCGGGGAGCTGTTTTTT. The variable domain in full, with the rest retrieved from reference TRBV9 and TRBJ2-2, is DSGVTQTPKHLITATGQRVTLRCSPRSGDLSVYWYQQSLDQGLQFLIQYYNGEERAKGNILERFSAQQFPDLHSELNLSSLELGDSALYFCASSVATPSGRDTGELFFGEGSRLTVL.

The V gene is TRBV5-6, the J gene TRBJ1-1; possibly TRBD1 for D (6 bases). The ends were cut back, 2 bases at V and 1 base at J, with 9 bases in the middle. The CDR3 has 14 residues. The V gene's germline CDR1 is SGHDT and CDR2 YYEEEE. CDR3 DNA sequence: TGTGCCAGCAGCTTCGCACAGGGGAACACTGAAGCTTTCTTT. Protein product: CASSFAQGNTEAFF.

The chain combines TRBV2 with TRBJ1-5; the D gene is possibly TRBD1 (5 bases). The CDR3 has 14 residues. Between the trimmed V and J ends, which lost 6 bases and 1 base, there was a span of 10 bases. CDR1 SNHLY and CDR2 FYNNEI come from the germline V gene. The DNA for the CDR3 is TGTGCCAGCAGGGCGGGGGGGAGCAATCAGCCCCAGCATTTT. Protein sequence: CASRAGGSNQPQHF.

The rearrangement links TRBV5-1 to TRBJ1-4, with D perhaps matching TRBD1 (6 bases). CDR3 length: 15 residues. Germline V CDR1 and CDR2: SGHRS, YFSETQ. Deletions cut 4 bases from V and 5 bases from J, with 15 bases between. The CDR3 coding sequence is TGCGCCAGCAGCATACAGGGATCCGGGAATGAAAAACTGTTTTTT. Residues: CASSIQGSGNEKLFF.